The 10 T cell receptor beta chains in this list originate from one sample, sequenced in a study of regulatory T cells in long-lasting Graves disease. Arm-PCR of CDR3 regions and iRepertoire HTBI primers were used to build TCR beta libraries. MiXCR was run by TCRdb on the multiplex PCR reads, yielding one entry per CDR3 protein. The profile shows around 480,000 distinct CDR3 sequences, around 16% of them singletons. The time point denotes: newly diagnosed GD, antithyroid drugs for less than 3 months. PBMCs provided the RNA from which the TCR library was made. This same sample was also taken into another study, of T cells in Graves' hyperthyroidism and ophthalmopathy.

The sample in question was peripheral blood mononuclear cells (PBMCs), obtained at new diagnosis, from a patient treated with antithyroid drugs. These receptors all come from a woman aged 35 to 60 with Graves disease.

This clonotype was detected ten times or more. The rearrangement joins TRBV12-3 or TRBV12-4 to TRBJ1-2; 7 bases are shared with TRBD1. This CDR3 has 14 residues. With 6 bases clipped from V and 1 base from J, the junction kept 5 bases outside the gene matches. The CDR3 is CASRDRVDNYGYTF. The DNA of the CDR3 is TGTGCCAGCAGAGACAGGGTGGATAACTATGGCTACACCTTC.

This clonotype was detected ten times or more. This chain joins TRBV7-8 and TRBJ1-4, with 7 bases fitting TRBD1. With 5 bases clipped from V and 4 bases from J, the junction kept 4 bases outside the gene matches. This CDR3 has 14 residues. The germline V gene has CDR1 SGHVS and CDR2 FQNEAQ. CDR3 DNA: TGTGCCAGCAGCCAACAGGGGATTAATGAAAAACTGTTTTTT. As protein: CASSQQGINEKLFF.

This clonotype came up many times. J is TRBJ1-1 and V is TRBV11-2, with TRBD1 matching over 8 bases. This CDR3 comprises 14 residues. CDR1 and CDR2 (germline): SGHAT, FQNNGV. V lost 5 bases to trimming and J lost 5 bases; unmatched junction nucleotides: 7. DNA of the CDR3: TGTGCCAGCAGCATTTCAGGGGGCCGGACTGAAGCTTTCTTT. It encodes CASSISGGRTEAFF.

This clonotype showed up many times. This chain links TRBV20-1 with TRBJ1-1; possible D gene TRBD1, 6 bases. This CDR3 has 15 amino acids. V lost 3 bases and J 3 bases, leaving 17 bases between the germline ends. CDR1 DFQATT and CDR2 SNEGSKA come from the germline V gene (reference sequence). CDR3 amino acids: CSARAQGSWDTEAFF. CDR3 bases: TGCAGTGCTAGGGCGCAGGGGTCCTGGGACACTGAAGCTTTCTTT.

The sample holds many counts of this clonotype. The rearrangement links TRBV12-3 or TRBV12-4 to TRBJ1-1; no firm D call. Trimming pared 1 base from V and 0 bases from J, leaving 9 bases between. This CDR3 spans 15 amino acids. The CDR3 is CASSLVGDMNTEAFF. The CDR3, as DNA: TGTGCCAGCAGTTTAGTCGGAGATATGAACACTGAAGCTTTCTTT.

The chain employs TRBV12-5 and TRBJ1-2; the D is unclear. CDR1 is LGHNT and CDR2 is FRNRAP in the germline V gene. V lost 1 base and J lost 8, with 14 bases in between. The CDR3 has 14 residues. The CDR3 is CASGLEETPGGYTF. The CDR3 coding sequence is TGTGCTAGTGGTTTGGAGGAGACTCCCGGGGGCTACACCTTC.

This rearrangement joins TRBV6-1 to TRBJ2-1; perhaps TRBD1 as D (6 bases). Trimming stripped 4 bases from V and 13 bases from J, with 14 bases between. This CDR3 contains 12 residues. Germline values: CDR1 MNHNS, CDR2 SASEGT. The CDR3 DNA follows: TGTGCCAGCAGTGTAACAGGGTATTCTCAGTTCTTC. As protein: CASSVTGYSQFF.

The gene calls are TRBV9 and TRBJ2-1; TRBD2 might be the D (6 bases). CDR3 size: 14 residues. Trimming took 3 bases from V and 10 from J, leaving 17 bases between them. Germline lookup yields CDR1 SGDLS and CDR2 YYNGEE. Written as DNA, the CDR3 is TGTGCCAGCAGCGGGCGGGGTAGGGCTGGGGAGCAGTTCTTC. Translating gives CASSGRGRAGEQFF.

This clonotype came up many times. The chain recombines TRBV11-2 with TRBJ1-4, with D possibly TRBD1 on 6 matching bases. V lost 1 base, J lost 3 bases, and 9 bases lay in between. The CDR3 sequence is 15 residues long. The germline V gene has CDR1 SGHAT and CDR2 FQNNGV. The CDR3 loop reads CASSLAGQPNEKLFF. In nucleotides, the CDR3 is TGTGCCAGCAGCTTAGCTGGACAGCCTAATGAAAAACTGTTTTTT.

V usage is TRBV6-1 and J usage is TRBJ2-1, with 14 bases matching TRBD2. The germline V gene encodes CDR1 MNHNS and CDR2 SASEGT. V gave up 11 bases and J gave up 0 bases; unmatched junction bases: 3. The CDR3 has 15 residues. The CDR3 DNA reads as TGTGCCGCGGGACTAGCGGGGGCCTCCTACAATGAGCAGTTCTTC. Amino acid sequence: CAAGLAGASYNEQFF.